Listed below are T cell receptor beta chains from one sample, sequenced in a study of T cell repertoires in cytomegalovirus infection. TCRdb re-derived calls from the reads in MiXCR, one entry per CDR3 protein. The sample holds hundreds of thousands of distinct CDR3 sequences; more than 30% are singletons and the top ten take roughly 15%. These receptors have no known antigen. Sequencing was performed on cultured PBMCs, taken from culture after CMV antigen stimulation. The source of these receptors is a human donor in good health (CMV status not recorded). Some clones in this sample may be carry-over from other donors' samples. CDR3s include the opening cysteine and the closing phenylalanine or tryptophan. D genes are given only for firm matches. Some rows mark clone size as missing; the rest say once, few, many or name a class of expanded clone.

clone_size,v_call,d_call,j_call,cdr3_aa,cdr3_nt
.,TRBV12-3/TRBV12-4,.,TRBJ2-2,CASSNRAPNTGELFF,TGTGCCAGCAGCAACAGGGCGCCGAACACCGGGGAGCTGTTTTTT
few,TRBV6-2/TRBV6-3,.,TRBJ2-1,CASSYSKVRAGEQFF,TGTGCCAGCAGTTACTCGAAGGTCAGGGCTGGTGAGCAGTTCTTC
.,TRBV24-1,.,TRBJ2-1,CATSDRREAGGYEQFF,TGTGCCACCAGTGATCGACGGGAGGCCGGGGGCTATGAGCAGTTCTTC
many,TRBV7-2,TRBD2,TRBJ2-2,CASSPIAGGGRELFF,TGTGCCAGCAGTCCTATAGCGGGAGGGGGAAGGGAGCTGTTTTTT
.,TRBV19,.,TRBJ2-7,CASSDSSYEQYF,TGTGCCAGTTCAGACAGCAGCTACGAGCAGTACTTC
.,TRBV18,TRBD1,TRBJ2-3,CASSPMTGGGSDTQYF,TGTGCCAGCTCACCAATGACAGGGGGCGGATCAGATACGCAGTATTTT
.,TRBV7-9,TRBD1,TRBJ1-2,CASSLGSGTGENYGYTF,TGTGCCAGCAGCTTAGGGTCCGGGACAGGGGAGAACTATGGCTACACCTTC
.,TRBV2,.,TRBJ2-3,CASSGFGGRSLPDTQYF,TGTGCCAGCAGTGGGTTCGGGGGCCGGTCCCTGCCCGATACGCAGTATTTT
many,TRBV27,TRBD2,TRBJ2-7,CASKQGAGGLYEQYF,TGTGCCAGCAAGCAAGGAGCGGGAGGGTTATACGAGCAGTACTTC
.,TRBV29-1,.,TRBJ2-6,CSVEGEPDSGANVLTF,TGCAGCGTTGAAGGGGAACCGGATTCTGGGGCCAACGTCCTGACTTTC
few,TRBV7-8,.,TRBJ2-5,CASSLGQWVETQYF,TGTGCCAGCAGCTTAGGGCAGTGGGTTGAGACCCAGTACTTC
.,TRBV10-1,.,TRBJ2-5,CASSSGAQETQYF,TGCGCCAGCAGTTCAGGGGCCCAAGAGACCCAGTACTTC
.,TRBV18,TRBD1,TRBJ1-1,CASSPGQENTEAFF,TGTGCCAGCTCACCGGGACAGGAGAACACTGAAGCTTTCTTT
.,TRBV4-1,.,TRBJ2-6,CASSPVKTGLMAGANVLTF,TGCGCCAGCAGCCCAGTAAAAACAGGGTTGATGGCTGGGGCCAACGTCCTGACTTTC
few,TRBV2,TRBD1,TRBJ2-7,CASSGRQGVPSYEQYF,TGTGCCAGCAGTGGGCGACAGGGGGTACCCTCCTACGAGCAGTACTTC
.,TRBV7-8,.,TRBJ2-2,CASRLLESGELFF,TGTGCCAGCAGGTTGTTGGAGTCCGGGGAGCTGTTTTTT
.,TRBV4-3,TRBD2,TRBJ2-5,CASSHHTSGQETQYF,TGCGCCAGCAGCCATCACACTAGCGGCCAAGAGACCCAGTACTTC
.,TRBV12-3/TRBV12-4,TRBD1,TRBJ1-5,CASRGGDSYSNQPQHF,TGTGCCAGCCGGGGTGGGGACAGCTATAGCAATCAGCCCCAGCATTTT
.,TRBV11-2,.,TRBJ2-2,CASTRRSMGSGELFF,TGTGCCAGCACCCGACGGTCTATGGGGTCCGGGGAGCTGTTTTTT
few,TRBV11-3,.,TRBJ2-2,CASSSRVGGELFF,TGTGCCAGCAGCTCAAGGGTTGGCGGGGAGCTGTTTTTT
few,TRBV7-3,TRBD2,TRBJ2-7,CASSWTSGDYEQYF,TGTGCCAGCAGTTGGACTAGCGGGGACTACGAGCAGTACTTC
few,TRBV7-2,TRBD2,TRBJ2-1,CASSLMVAGANEQFF,TGTGCCAGCAGCTTAATGGTAGCGGGAGCCAATGAGCAGTTCTTC
once,TRBV25-1,.,TRBJ1-1,CASSERGIRVDTEAFF,TGTGCCAGCAGTGAGCGGGGGATAAGAGTAGACACTGAAGCTTTCTTT
.,TRBV4-2,TRBD2,TRBJ2-5,CASSQGRREQETQYF,TGTGCCAGCAGCCAAGGGCGGCGGGAGCAAGAGACCCAGTACTTC
few,TRBV7-2,.,TRBJ2-1,CASSPLALRYNEQFF,TGTGCCAGCAGCCCCTTAGCGTTACGGTACAATGAGCAGTTCTTC
.,TRBV6-2/TRBV6-3,.,TRBJ2-6,CASSLATHPYGANVLTF,TGTGCCAGCAGTTTGGCGACACATCCCTACGGGGCCAACGTCCTGACTTTC
.,TRBV15,.,TRBJ2-1,CATSVTRGAGGEQFF,TGTGCCACCAGCGTCACGAGGGGTGCGGGCGGGGAGCAGTTCTTC
many,TRBV12-3/TRBV12-4,TRBD1,TRBJ1-2,CASSSPGGNYGYTF,TGTGCCAGCAGTAGCCCAGGGGGCAACTATGGCTACACCTTC
many,TRBV7-2,.,TRBJ2-1,CASRPQGGGLRYNEQFF,TGTGCCAGCCGACCCCAGGGGGGAGGTCTACGCTACAATGAGCAGTTCTTC
.,TRBV11-3,TRBD2,TRBJ2-1,CASSYSGRNEQFF,TGTGCCAGCAGCTATAGCGGGAGGAATGAGCAGTTCTTC
few,TRBV28,TRBD1,TRBJ2-3,CASSQGTGRTDTQYF,TGTGCCAGCAGTCAAGGGACAGGGCGCACAGATACGCAGTATTTT
few,TRBV14,.,TRBJ1-3,CASSQAPSQYRNTIYF,TGTGCCAGCAGCCAAGCCCCATCCCAGTACAGAAACACCATATATTTT
few,TRBV6-6,TRBD2,TRBJ2-5,CASNGAGEETQYF,TGTGCCAGCAATGGTGCGGGAGAGGAGACCCAGTACTTC
.,TRBV7-9,TRBD1,TRBJ1-3,CASSSTGTDTIYF,TGTGCCAGCAGCTCGACAGGGACGGACACCATATATTTT
.,TRBV11-2,.,TRBJ1-5,CASSGLYKEPQHF,TGTGCCAGCAGCGGCCTATACAAGGAGCCCCAGCATTTT
.,TRBV28,TRBD1,TRBJ1-1,CASSSYRGNTEAFF,TGTGCCAGCAGCTCGTACAGGGGAAACACTGAAGCTTTCTTT
few,TRBV12-3/TRBV12-4,TRBD1,TRBJ1-5,CASRKDRGGNQPQHF,TGTGCCAGCAGAAAGGACAGGGGAGGCAATCAGCCCCAGCATTTT
many,TRBV12-3/TRBV12-4,.,TRBJ1-2,CASSSQGKNGYTF,TGTGCCAGCAGTTCTCAGGGGAAGAATGGCTACACCTTC
few,TRBV7-6,TRBD1,TRBJ2-1,CASSLARQGSYNEQFF,TGTGCCAGCAGCTTAGCCAGACAGGGCTCCTACAATGAGCAGTTCTTC
.,TRBV4-1,TRBD2,TRBJ2-3,CASCRREEDTQYF,TGCGCCAGCTGTCGGCGGGAGGAAGATACGCAGTATTTT
.,TRBV12-3/TRBV12-4,.,TRBJ2-3,CASISDPTDTQYF,TGTGCCAGCATTTCTGATCCCACAGATACGCAGTATTTT
.,TRBV4-2,TRBD2,TRBJ2-1,CASSQFLGLAGSYNEQFF,TGTGCCAGCAGCCAATTCCTCGGACTAGCGGGATCCTACAATGAGCAGTTCTTC
.,TRBV12-3/TRBV12-4,.,TRBJ1-6,CASSKNSPLHF,TGTGCCAGCAGCAAGAATTCACCCCTCCACTTT
few,TRBV19,.,TRBJ1-2,CASSPEGRHGYTF,TGTGCCAGTAGCCCGGAGGGGCGCCATGGCTACACCTTC
.,TRBV19,.,TRBJ1-1,CASSIGGGYTEAFF,TGTGCCAGTAGTATAGGCGGAGGGTACACTGAAGCTTTCTTT
.,TRBV10-3,.,TRBJ1-1,CAISPGENTEAFF,TGTGCCATCAGTCCAGGGGAGAACACTGAAGCTTTCTTT
.,TRBV19,.,TRBJ2-1,CASSIMGNEQFF,TGTGCCAGTAGTATAATGGGTAATGAGCAGTTCTTC
few,TRBV19,.,TRBJ1-3,CASSLQGTFSGNTIYF,TGTGCCAGTAGTCTACAGGGTACTTTCTCTGGAAACACCATATATTTT
.,TRBV28,.,TRBJ2-7,CASSTPTSEGPRSYEQYF,TGTGCCAGCAGTACTCCCACAAGCGAGGGGCCCCGCTCCTACGAGCAGTACTTC
.,TRBV20-1,TRBD2,TRBJ2-7,CSASWGLAGYEQYF,TGCAGTGCTAGTTGGGGCCTAGCGGGATACGAGCAGTACTTC
.,TRBV7-2,TRBD2,TRBJ2-3,CASSPRLAGDTQYF,TGTGCCAGCAGCCCGCGACTAGCGGGAGATACGCAGTATTTT
.,TRBV20-1,TRBD2,TRBJ2-5,CSASPLAGDGETQYF,TGCAGTGCTAGCCCCCTAGCGGGAGACGGGGAGACCCAGTACTTC
few,TRBV4-2,.,TRBJ1-2,CASSQQDASYGYTF,TGTGCCAGCAGCCAGCAGGACGCCTCCTATGGCTACACCTTC